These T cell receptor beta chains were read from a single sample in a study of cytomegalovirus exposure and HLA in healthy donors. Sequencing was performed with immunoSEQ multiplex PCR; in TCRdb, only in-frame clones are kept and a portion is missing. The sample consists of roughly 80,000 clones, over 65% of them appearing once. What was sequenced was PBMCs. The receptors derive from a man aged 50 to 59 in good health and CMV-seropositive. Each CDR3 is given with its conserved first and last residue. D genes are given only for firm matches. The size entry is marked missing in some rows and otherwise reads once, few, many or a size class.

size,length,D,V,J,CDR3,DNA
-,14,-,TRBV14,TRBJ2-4,CASSHRGAKNIQYF,TGTGCCAGCAGCCACCGGGGTGCCAAAAACATTCAGTACTTC
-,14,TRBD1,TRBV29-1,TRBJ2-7,CSVAEWTGSYEQYF,TGCAGCGTTGCCGAATGGACAGGGTCTTACGAGCAGTACTTC
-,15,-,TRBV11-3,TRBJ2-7,CASSRYAASSYEQYF,TGTGCCAGCAGCCGATACGCAGCGAGCTCCTACGAGCAGTACTTC
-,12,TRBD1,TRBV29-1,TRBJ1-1,CSIHRGRLEAFF,TGCAGCATCCACAGGGGTCGCCTTGAAGCTTTCTTT
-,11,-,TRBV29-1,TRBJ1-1,CSVGDSRQAFF,TGCAGCGTTGGTGACTCAAGGCAAGCTTTCTTT
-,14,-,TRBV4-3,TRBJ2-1,CASSQERGGNEQFF,TGCGCCAGCAGCCAAGAGAGAGGTGGGAATGAGCAGTTCTTC
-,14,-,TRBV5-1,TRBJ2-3,CASSLAEVTDTQYF,TGCGCCAGCAGCTTGGCCGAGGTGACAGATACGCAGTATTTT
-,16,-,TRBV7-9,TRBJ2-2,CASSTTQGLVAGELFF,TGTGCCAGCAGCACAACTCAGGGGCTCGTGGCCGGGGAGCTGTTTTTT
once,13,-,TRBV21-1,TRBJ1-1,CASSIGQGGEAFF,TGTGCCAGCAGCATCGGACAGGGCGGTGAAGCTTTCTTT
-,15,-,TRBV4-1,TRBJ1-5,CASSQSWTSNQPQHF,TGCGCCAGCAGCCAATCTTGGACAAGCAATCAGCCCCAGCATTTT
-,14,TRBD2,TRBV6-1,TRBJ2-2,CASSRDYSTGELFF,TGTGCCAGCAGTCGGGACTATTCCACCGGGGAGCTGTTTTTT
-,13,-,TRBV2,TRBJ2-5,CASSRLVQETQYF,TGTGCCAGCAGCCGACTAGTCCAAGAGACCCAGTACTTC
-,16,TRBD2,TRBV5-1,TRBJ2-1,CASSRLAGDSYNEQFF,TGCGCCAGCAGCAGATTAGCGGGGGACTCCTACAATGAGCAGTTCTTC
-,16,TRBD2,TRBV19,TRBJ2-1,CASGLAGGSSYNEQFF,TGTGCCAGTGGACTAGCGGGAGGAAGCTCCTACAATGAGCAGTTCTTC
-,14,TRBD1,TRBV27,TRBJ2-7,CASSWTGGFYEQYF,TGTGCCAGCAGTTGGACAGGGGGCTTTTACGAGCAGTACTTC